Listed below are T cell receptor beta chains from one sample, sequenced in a study of response to subunit inactivated influenza vaccine. In TCRdb, the RT-PCR reads were re-called with MiXCR into one record per CDR3 protein. The sample consists of under 800,000 distinct CDR3 sequences, about 15% of them appearing once. This material consisted of PBMCs from blood, taken less than 15 days before vaccination. The receptors stem from a man aged 45-60 years who received an inactivated influenza vaccine. CDR3s include the opening cysteine and the closing phenylalanine or tryptophan. Fields, in order: D gene, clone size, J gene, V gene, CDR3 protein, CDR3 DNA. A D gene is named only where the DNA matches it firmly. For some rows the clone size is stated as once, few or many, or as a class when expanded; others skip it.

d_call: TRBD1; clone_size: .; j_call: TRBJ1-2; v_call: TRBV4-2; cdr3_aa: CASSRGGQGGAEGYTF; cdr3_nt: TGTGCCAGCAGCCGGGGAGGACAGGGGGGAGCGGAAGGCTACACCTTC
d_call: .; clone_size: few; j_call: TRBJ2-5; v_call: TRBV20-1; cdr3_aa: CSARPGGGQETQYF; cdr3_nt: TGCAGTGCTAGACCAGGGGGAGGGCAAGAGACCCAGTACTTC
d_call: TRBD1; clone_size: few; j_call: TRBJ2-2; v_call: TRBV4-2; cdr3_aa: CASSHRQGQGAGNTGELFF; cdr3_nt: TGTGCCAGCAGCCACCGGCAGGGACAGGGGGCCGGTAACACCGGGGAGCTGTTTTTT
d_call: TRBD2; clone_size: few; j_call: TRBJ2-1; v_call: TRBV7-2; cdr3_aa: CASSSRGGSAIYNEQFF; cdr3_nt: TGTGCCAGCAGCTCCCGGGGGGGCAGCGCCATTTACAATGAGCAGTTCTTC
d_call: .; clone_size: few; j_call: TRBJ2-3; v_call: TRBV6-5; cdr3_aa: CASGWGTQYF; cdr3_nt: TGTGCCAGCGGATGGGGGACGCAGTATTTT
d_call: TRBD1; clone_size: .; j_call: TRBJ1-2; v_call: TRBV20-1; cdr3_aa: CSASSGQGLWGYTF; cdr3_nt: TGCAGTGCTAGTTCCGGACAGGGCCTTTGGGGCTACACCTTC
d_call: .; clone_size: few; j_call: TRBJ1-1; v_call: TRBV28; cdr3_aa: CASTGWGVTEAFF; cdr3_nt: TGTGCCAGCACCGGTTGGGGCGTCACTGAAGCTTTCTTT
d_call: TRBD2; clone_size: few; j_call: TRBJ2-3; v_call: TRBV14; cdr3_aa: CASSQKIGTSGTDTQYF; cdr3_nt: TGTGCCAGCAGCCAAAAAATCGGGACTAGCGGGACGGATACGCAGTATTTT
d_call: .; clone_size: few; j_call: TRBJ1-1; v_call: TRBV5-1; cdr3_aa: CASSLAAQNTEAFF; cdr3_nt: TGCGCCAGCAGCTTAGCGGCACAGAACACTGAAGCTTTCTTT
d_call: .; clone_size: .; j_call: TRBJ2-2; v_call: TRBV6-2/TRBV6-3; cdr3_aa: CASSWGPGELFF; cdr3_nt: TGTGCCAGCAGTTGGGGTCCCGGGGAGCTGTTTTTT
d_call: .; clone_size: few; j_call: TRBJ2-2; v_call: TRBV7-6; cdr3_aa: CASSFSYNTGELFF; cdr3_nt: TGTGCCAGCAGCTTTAGTTACAACACCGGGGAGCTGTTTTTT
d_call: .; clone_size: few; j_call: TRBJ1-6; v_call: TRBV4-3; cdr3_aa: CASSQGLNAAYNSPLHF; cdr3_nt: TGCGCCAGCAGCCAAGGACTTAACGCAGCCTATAATTCACCCCTCCACTTT
d_call: .; clone_size: many; j_call: TRBJ2-6; v_call: TRBV12-3/TRBV12-4; cdr3_aa: CASREGSSGANVLTF; cdr3_nt: TGTGCCAGCAGAGAGGGGAGCTCTGGGGCCAACGTCCTGACTTTC
d_call: .; clone_size: few; j_call: TRBJ1-1; v_call: TRBV5-1; cdr3_aa: CASSLGQGKNTEAFF; cdr3_nt: TGCGCCAGCAGCTTGGGGCAGGGGAAGAACACTGAAGCTTTCTTT
d_call: .; clone_size: few; j_call: TRBJ1-1; v_call: TRBV20-1; cdr3_aa: CSASDAGLNTEAFF; cdr3_nt: TGCAGTGCTAGTGATGCAGGCCTGAACACTGAAGCTTTCTTT
d_call: .; clone_size: .; j_call: TRBJ2-1; v_call: TRBV7-2; cdr3_aa: CASSQGRGVGEQFF; cdr3_nt: TGTGCCAGCAGCCAAGGACGCGGTGTGGGTGAGCAGTTCTTC
d_call: TRBD1; clone_size: few; j_call: TRBJ2-1; v_call: TRBV11-2; cdr3_aa: CASSLPLDRGYNEQFF; cdr3_nt: TGTGCCAGCAGCTTACCTCTGGACAGGGGATACAATGAGCAGTTCTTC
d_call: TRBD1; clone_size: .; j_call: TRBJ2-2; v_call: TRBV27; cdr3_aa: CASSFRDRGGTGELFF; cdr3_nt: TGTGCCAGCAGTTTCAGGGACAGGGGTGGGACCGGGGAGCTGTTTTTT
d_call: TRBD1; clone_size: many; j_call: TRBJ1-2; v_call: TRBV5-5; cdr3_aa: CASSLGTGPGGGYTF; cdr3_nt: TGTGCCAGCAGCTTGGGGACAGGACCTGGAGGGGGCTACACCTTC
d_call: TRBD1; clone_size: .; j_call: TRBJ2-7; v_call: TRBV7-2; cdr3_aa: CASSRTDRGFHREQYF; cdr3_nt: TGTGCCAGCAGCAGGACGGACAGGGGGTTTCACAGGGAGCAGTACTTC
d_call: TRBD1; clone_size: .; j_call: TRBJ2-3; v_call: TRBV29-1; cdr3_aa: CSVGTGTATDTQYF; cdr3_nt: TGCAGCGTTGGGACGGGGACAGCCACAGATACGCAGTATTTT
d_call: .; clone_size: .; j_call: TRBJ2-7; v_call: TRBV13; cdr3_aa: CASSYTGTNYEQYF; cdr3_nt: TGTGCCAGCAGTTATACCGGTACTAACTACGAGCAGTACTTC
d_call: TRBD2; clone_size: .; j_call: TRBJ2-2; v_call: TRBV5-1; cdr3_aa: CASSLAVRREAPSGELFF; cdr3_nt: TGCGCCAGCAGCTTGGCGGTGAGGCGGGAGGCTCCATCCGGGGAGCTGTTTTTT
d_call: .; clone_size: .; j_call: TRBJ2-7; v_call: TRBV4-3; cdr3_aa: CASSQDTWSRGYEQYF; cdr3_nt: TGCGCCAGCAGCCAAGATACCTGGAGCAGGGGCTACGAGCAGTACTTC
d_call: TRBD2; clone_size: few; j_call: TRBJ2-7; v_call: TRBV7-9; cdr3_aa: CASSRGTSGGLGEQYF; cdr3_nt: TGTGCCAGCAGCCGAGGGACTAGCGGGGGGCTAGGCGAGCAGTACTTC
d_call: TRBD2; clone_size: once; j_call: TRBJ2-7; v_call: TRBV20-1; cdr3_aa: CSAGKGGALYEQYF; cdr3_nt: TGCAGTGCCGGAAAGGGAGGGGCCCTCTACGAGCAGTACTTC
d_call: TRBD2; clone_size: once; j_call: TRBJ2-3; v_call: TRBV12-3/TRBV12-4; cdr3_aa: CASSPTGTSFRAQYF; cdr3_nt: TGTGCCAGCAGTCCAACCGGGACTAGCTTCCGGGCGCAGTATTTT
d_call: TRBD1; clone_size: .; j_call: TRBJ2-6; v_call: TRBV27; cdr3_aa: CASSVTGAAGANVLTF; cdr3_nt: TGTGCCAGCAGTGTCACAGGGGCAGCTGGGGCCAACGTCCTGACTTTC
d_call: TRBD1; clone_size: .; j_call: TRBJ2-2; v_call: TRBV2; cdr3_aa: CASRDRPNGELFF; cdr3_nt: TGTGCCAGCAGGGACAGGCCAAACGGGGAGCTGTTTTTT
d_call: TRBD2; clone_size: .; j_call: TRBJ2-1; v_call: TRBV27; cdr3_aa: CASGSSGRPYNEQFF; cdr3_nt: TGTGCCAGCGGTTCTAGCGGGAGACCGTACAATGAGCAGTTCTTC
d_call: .; clone_size: .; j_call: TRBJ2-1; v_call: TRBV5-4; cdr3_aa: CASRRRLPGRHNEQFF; cdr3_nt: TGTGCCAGCAGAAGAAGATTACCGGGACGCCACAATGAGCAGTTCTTC
d_call: .; clone_size: .; j_call: TRBJ2-7; v_call: TRBV6-2/TRBV6-3; cdr3_aa: CASSQRQGRIYEQYF; cdr3_nt: TGTGCCAGCAGTCAAAGACAAGGTCGGATTTACGAGCAGTACTTC
d_call: .; clone_size: .; j_call: TRBJ2-7; v_call: TRBV20-1; cdr3_aa: CSARDPDFSYEQYF; cdr3_nt: TGCAGTGCTAGAGATCCAGACTTCTCCTACGAGCAGTACTTC
d_call: .; clone_size: few; j_call: TRBJ2-1; v_call: TRBV20-1; cdr3_aa: CSASPYQGRSLYNEQFF; cdr3_nt: TGCAGTGCTAGTCCCTACCAGGGGAGGTCCTTATACAATGAGCAGTTCTTC
d_call: .; clone_size: .; j_call: TRBJ2-3; v_call: TRBV5-5; cdr3_aa: CASSLGFPLTNTDTQYF; cdr3_nt: TGTGCCAGCAGCTTGGGATTCCCCTTGACTAACACAGATACGCAGTATTTT
d_call: .; clone_size: .; j_call: TRBJ2-2; v_call: TRBV20-1; cdr3_aa: CSARGDNTGELFF; cdr3_nt: TGCAGTGCTAGAGGGGACAACACCGGGGAGCTGTTTTTT
d_call: TRBD1; clone_size: few; j_call: TRBJ2-1; v_call: TRBV15; cdr3_aa: CATSRHRGNEQFF; cdr3_nt: TGTGCCACCAGCAGACACAGGGGCAATGAGCAGTTCTTC
d_call: .; clone_size: .; j_call: TRBJ2-7; v_call: TRBV20-1; cdr3_aa: CSALRGRSYEQYF; cdr3_nt: TGCAGTGCCCTCAGGGGCCGGTCCTACGAGCAGTACTTC
d_call: TRBD1; clone_size: few; j_call: TRBJ1-5; v_call: TRBV29-1; cdr3_aa: CSVGDRDNQPQHF; cdr3_nt: TGCAGCGTAGGCGACAGGGACAATCAGCCCCAGCATTTT
d_call: .; clone_size: many; j_call: TRBJ2-6; v_call: TRBV25-1; cdr3_aa: CATNTPGANVLTF; cdr3_nt: TGTGCCACCAATACTCCTGGGGCCAACGTCCTGACTTTC
d_call: .; clone_size: few; j_call: TRBJ1-2; v_call: TRBV29-1; cdr3_aa: CSVSDKDYGYTF; cdr3_nt: TGCAGCGTTTCGGACAAGGACTATGGCTACACCTTC
d_call: TRBD2; clone_size: .; j_call: TRBJ2-3; v_call: TRBV20-1; cdr3_aa: CSAHLVGGSDTQYF; cdr3_nt: TGCAGTGCCCACCTTGTGGGGGGGTCAGATACGCAGTATTTT
d_call: .; clone_size: .; j_call: TRBJ2-5; v_call: TRBV7-9; cdr3_aa: CASSLGWTRETQYF; cdr3_nt: TGTGCCAGCAGCTTAGGGTGGACAAGGGAGACCCAGTACTTC
d_call: .; clone_size: few; j_call: TRBJ2-3; v_call: TRBV18; cdr3_aa: CASSPGTYPRTDTQYF; cdr3_nt: TGTGCCAGCTCACCAGGGACTTATCCTCGCACAGATACGCAGTATTTT
d_call: TRBD2; clone_size: .; j_call: TRBJ2-5; v_call: TRBV5-1; cdr3_aa: CASSLVAGDAETQYF; cdr3_nt: TGCGCCAGCAGCTTGGTAGCGGGAGATGCAGAGACCCAGTACTTC
d_call: TRBD2; clone_size: few; j_call: TRBJ2-1; v_call: TRBV5-1; cdr3_aa: CASSRDGGRVNDEQFF; cdr3_nt: TGCGCCAGCAGCCGGGACGGCGGGAGGGTTAACGATGAGCAGTTCTTC
d_call: TRBD2; clone_size: .; j_call: TRBJ2-3; v_call: TRBV24-1; cdr3_aa: CATSDLGLAGGTDTQYF; cdr3_nt: TGTGCCACCAGTGACCTGGGACTAGCGGGAGGAACAGATACGCAGTATTTT
d_call: TRBD1; clone_size: .; j_call: TRBJ2-7; v_call: TRBV20-1; cdr3_aa: CSGLTGGFYEQYF; cdr3_nt: TGCAGTGGCCTAACAGGGGGATTCTACGAGCAGTACTTC
d_call: TRBD1; clone_size: few; j_call: TRBJ1-1; v_call: TRBV2; cdr3_aa: CASSQTGKGIEAFF; cdr3_nt: TGTGCCAGCAGTCAGACAGGGAAGGGCATTGAAGCTTTCTTT